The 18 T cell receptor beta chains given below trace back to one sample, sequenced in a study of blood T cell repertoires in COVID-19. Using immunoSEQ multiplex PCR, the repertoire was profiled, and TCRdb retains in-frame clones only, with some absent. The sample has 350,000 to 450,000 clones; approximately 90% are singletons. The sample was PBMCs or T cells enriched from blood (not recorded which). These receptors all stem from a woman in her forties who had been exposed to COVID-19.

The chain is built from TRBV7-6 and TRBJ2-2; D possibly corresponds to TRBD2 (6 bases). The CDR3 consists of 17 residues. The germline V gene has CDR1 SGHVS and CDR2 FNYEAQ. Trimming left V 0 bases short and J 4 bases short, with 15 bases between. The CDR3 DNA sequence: TGTGCCAGCAGCTTAGCGGGGCGGGGAAGGAGCACCGGGGAGCTGTTTTTT. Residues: CASSLAGRGRSTGELFF.

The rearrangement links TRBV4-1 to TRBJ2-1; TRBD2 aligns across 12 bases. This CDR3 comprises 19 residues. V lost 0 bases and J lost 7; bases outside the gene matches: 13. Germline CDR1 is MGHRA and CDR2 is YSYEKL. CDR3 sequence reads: CASSQDNRLAGVRGNEQFF. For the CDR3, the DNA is TGCGCCAGCAGCCAAGATAACAGACTAGCGGGAGTCCGGGGAAATGAGCAGTTCTTC.

The CDR3, as DNA: TGCGCCAGTAGCGCGTTGGCAGGGGCAAATGAGCAGTTCTTC. It translates to CASSALAGANEQFF. The genes are TRBV10-2 and TRBJ2-1, with D possibly being TRBD1 (6 bases). With 9 bases removed from V and 7 bases from J, the gap between germline ends came to 19 bases. This CDR3 region has 14 residues. Germline V lookup: CDR1 WSHSY, CDR2 SAAADI.

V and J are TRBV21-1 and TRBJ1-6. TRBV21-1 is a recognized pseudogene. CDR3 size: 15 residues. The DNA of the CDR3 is TGTGCCAGAACGGGGACTCCGATGGGGAATTCACCCCTCCACTTT. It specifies CARTGTPMGNSPLHF.

The CDR3 DNA reads TGTGCCTGGAGTCAGGACAGTTACGGGGAGCTGTTTTTT. Translated: CAWSQDSYGELFF. The chain is built from TRBV30 and TRBJ2-2, with D perhaps matching TRBD1 (6 bases). The CDR3 has 13 amino acids. CDR1 and CDR2 from the germline V gene are GTSNPN and SVGIG (reference sequence). The V end was cut by 2 bases, the J end by 7 bases, with 11 bases between. Supplemented by reference TRBV30 and TRBJ2-2, the full variable domain reads SQTIHQWPATLVQPVGSPLSLECTVEGTSNPNLYWYRQAAGRGLQLLFYSVGIGQISSEVPQNLSASRPQDRQFILSSKKLLLSDSGFYLCAWSQDSYGELFFGEGSRLTVL.

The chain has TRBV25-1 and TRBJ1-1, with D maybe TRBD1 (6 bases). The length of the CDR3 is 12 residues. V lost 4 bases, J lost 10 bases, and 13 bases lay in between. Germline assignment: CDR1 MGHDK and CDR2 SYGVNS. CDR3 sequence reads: CASSVGAGGAFF. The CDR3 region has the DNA TGTGCCAGCAGTGTGGGGGCGGGAGGAGCTTTCTTT.

As DNA, the CDR3 is TGTGCCAGTAGTGTCACAGGGGGAGGTCAGCCCCAGCATTTT. Translated, it gives CASSVTGGGQPQHF. The J gene is TRBJ1-5, the V gene TRBV19; TRBD1 agrees at 8 bases. Losses at the gene ends were 5 bases for V and 6 bases for J; bases not matched to a gene: 6. Germline CDR1 LNHDA, CDR2 SQIVND (reference sequence). The CDR3 is 14 residues long.

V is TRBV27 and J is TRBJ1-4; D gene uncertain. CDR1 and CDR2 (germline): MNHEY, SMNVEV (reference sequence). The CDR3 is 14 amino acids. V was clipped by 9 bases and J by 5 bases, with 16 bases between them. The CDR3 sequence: CASGVRQTNEKLFF. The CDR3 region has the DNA TGTGCCAGTGGTGTCCGGCAGACAAATGAAAAACTGTTTTTT.

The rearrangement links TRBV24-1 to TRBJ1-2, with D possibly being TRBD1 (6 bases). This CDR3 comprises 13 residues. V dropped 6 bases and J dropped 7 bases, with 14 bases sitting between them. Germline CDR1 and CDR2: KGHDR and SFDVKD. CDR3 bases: TGTGCCACCAGTCGCCAGGGGATTGGTGGCTACACCTTC. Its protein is CATSRQGIGGYTF.

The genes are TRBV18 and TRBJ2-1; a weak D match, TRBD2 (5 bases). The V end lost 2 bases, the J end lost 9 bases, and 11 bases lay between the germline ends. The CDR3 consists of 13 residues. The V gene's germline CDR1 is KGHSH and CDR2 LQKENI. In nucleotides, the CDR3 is TGTGCCAGCTCACCAGGGAGCGGTTCTGAGCAGTTCTTC. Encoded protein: CASSPGSGSEQFF. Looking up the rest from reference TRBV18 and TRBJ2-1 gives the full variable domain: NAGVMQNPRHLVRRRGQEARLRCSPMKGHSHVYWYRQLPEEGLKFMVYLQKENIIDESGMPKERFSAEFPKEGPSILRIQQVVRGDSAAYFCASSPGSGSEQFFGPGTRLTVL.

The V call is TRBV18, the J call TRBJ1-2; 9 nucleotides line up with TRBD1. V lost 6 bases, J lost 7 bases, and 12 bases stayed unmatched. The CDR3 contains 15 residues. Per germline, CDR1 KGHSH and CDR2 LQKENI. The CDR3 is CASSPTDRGVSGYTF. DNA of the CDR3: TGTGCCAGCTCCCCTACGGACAGGGGAGTTAGTGGCTACACCTTC.

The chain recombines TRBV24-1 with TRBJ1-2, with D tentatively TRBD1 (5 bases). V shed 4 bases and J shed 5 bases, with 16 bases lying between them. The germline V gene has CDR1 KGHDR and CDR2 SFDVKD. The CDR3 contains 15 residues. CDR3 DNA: TGTGCCACCAGTGAGTCGGGAGACAGTTCGTATGGCTACACCTTC. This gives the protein CATSESGDSSYGYTF.

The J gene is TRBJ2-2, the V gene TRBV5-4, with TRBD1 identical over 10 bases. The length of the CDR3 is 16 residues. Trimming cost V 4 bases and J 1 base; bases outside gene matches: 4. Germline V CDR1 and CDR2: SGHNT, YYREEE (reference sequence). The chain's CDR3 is CASSPRDRGNTGELFF. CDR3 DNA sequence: TGTGCCAGCAGCCCTCGGGACAGGGGGAACACCGGGGAGCTGTTTTTT.

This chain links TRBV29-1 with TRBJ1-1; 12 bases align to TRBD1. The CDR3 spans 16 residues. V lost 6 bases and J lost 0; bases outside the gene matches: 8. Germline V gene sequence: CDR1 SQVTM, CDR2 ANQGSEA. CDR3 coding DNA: TGCAGCGTGGGCGGGACAGGGGGCGCGGTGAACACTGAAGCTTTCTTT. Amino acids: CSVGGTGGAVNTEAFF.

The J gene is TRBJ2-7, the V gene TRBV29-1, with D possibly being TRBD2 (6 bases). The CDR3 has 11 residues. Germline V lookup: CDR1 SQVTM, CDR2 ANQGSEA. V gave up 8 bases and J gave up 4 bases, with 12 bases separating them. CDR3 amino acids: CSFLGGYEQYF. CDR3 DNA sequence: TGCAGCTTCCTGGGGGGTTACGAGCAGTACTTC.

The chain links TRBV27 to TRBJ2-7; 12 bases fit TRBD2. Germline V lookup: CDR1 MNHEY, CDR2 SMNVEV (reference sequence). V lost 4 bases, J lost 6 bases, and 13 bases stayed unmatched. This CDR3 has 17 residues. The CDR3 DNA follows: TGTGCCAGCAGTTCCCCTTCGACTAGCGGGAGTACGGGCGAGCAGTACTTC. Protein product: CASSSPSTSGSTGEQYF.

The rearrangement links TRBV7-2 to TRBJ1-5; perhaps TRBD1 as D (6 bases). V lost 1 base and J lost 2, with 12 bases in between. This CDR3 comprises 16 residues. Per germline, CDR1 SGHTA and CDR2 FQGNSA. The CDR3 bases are TGTGCCAGCAGCTTAGTATGGGGGCGCGGCAATCAGCCCCAGCATTTT. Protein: CASSLVWGRGNQPQHF.

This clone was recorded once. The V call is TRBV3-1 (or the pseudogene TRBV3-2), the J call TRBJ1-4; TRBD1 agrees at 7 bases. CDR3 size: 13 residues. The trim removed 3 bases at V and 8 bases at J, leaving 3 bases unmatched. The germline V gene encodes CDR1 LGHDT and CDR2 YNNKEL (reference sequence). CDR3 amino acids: CASSQGRGEKLFF. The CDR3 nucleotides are TGTGCCAGCAGCCAGGGCAGGGGGGAAAAACTGTTTTTT.